The rows below give T cell receptor beta chains drawn from one sample of a study of response to subunit inactivated influenza vaccine. A single record per CDR3 protein comes from TCRdb applying MiXCR to the RT-PCR reads. The sample lists approximately 500,000 distinct CDR3 sequences, 10% to 15% occurring once. The starting material was PBMCs from blood, obtained roughly 48 days after vaccination. These receptors were taken from a man aged 50 or older who received an inactivated influenza vaccine. Each CDR3 is given with its conserved first and last residue. A D gene is named only where the DNA matches it firmly. Clone sizes are given selectively: once, few, many, or a class where the clone is expanded.

V: TRBV20-1; J: TRBJ2-3; D: TRBD2; size: NA; CDR3: CSAKPGLAGGPAADTQYF; DNA: TGCAGTGCCAAACCTGGTCTAGCGGGGGGACCCGCGGCAGATACGCAGTATTTT
V: TRBV9; J: TRBJ1-1; D: NA; size: few; CDR3: CASSVATRATEAFF; DNA: TGTGCCAGCAGCGTAGCTACTAGGGCCACTGAAGCTTTCTTT
V: TRBV24-1; J: TRBJ2-5; D: NA; size: few; CDR3: CATSDFGQETQYF; DNA: TGTGCCACCAGTGATTTCGGCCAAGAGACCCAGTACTTC
V: TRBV9; J: TRBJ2-1; D: NA; size: NA; CDR3: CASSVASDTYNEQFF; DNA: TGTGCCAGCAGCGTAGCCTCGGACACTTACAATGAGCAGTTCTTC
V: TRBV5-1; J: TRBJ2-3; D: NA; size: many; CDR3: CASSSEMADTQYF; DNA: TGCGCCAGCAGCTCGGAGATGGCAGATACGCAGTATTTT
V: TRBV6-1; J: TRBJ2-1; D: TRBD2; size: few; CDR3: CASSHTLAGHSYNEQFF; DNA: TGTGCCAGCTCCCACACCCTAGCGGGTCACTCCTACAATGAGCAGTTCTTC
V: TRBV5-1; J: TRBJ1-1; D: NA; size: few; CDR3: CASSPQGHKGTEAFF; DNA: TGCGCCAGCAGCCCCCAGGGACACAAGGGCACTGAAGCTTTCTTT
V: TRBV14; J: TRBJ2-5; D: NA; size: few; CDR3: CASSQHEGGARETQYF; DNA: TGTGCCAGCAGCCAGCACGAAGGGGGGGCGAGAGAGACCCAGTACTTC
V: TRBV27; J: TRBJ1-2; D: NA; size: few; CDR3: CASGEGIPYGYTF; DNA: TGTGCCAGCGGCGAGGGGATCCCCTATGGCTACACCTTC
V: TRBV7-2; J: TRBJ2-3; D: TRBD2; size: many; CDR3: CASSLPRTSGTDTQYF; DNA: TGTGCCAGCAGCTTACCTAGGACTAGCGGCACAGATACGCAGTATTTT
V: TRBV12-3/TRBV12-4; J: TRBJ2-3; D: TRBD2; size: many; CDR3: CASSPGLIGTQYF; DNA: TGTGCCAGCAGTCCGGGACTAATCGGTACGCAGTATTTT
V: TRBV11-2; J: TRBJ2-7; D: NA; size: NA; CDR3: CASSRGQRVSYEQYF; DNA: TGTGCCAGCAGCAGGGGACAGCGGGTATCCTACGAGCAGTACTTC
V: TRBV28; J: TRBJ2-7; D: TRBD1; size: few; CDR3: CASSHRGTGRYEQYF; DNA: TGTGCCAGCAGTCACCGGGGGACAGGGCGGTACGAGCAGTACTTC
V: TRBV28; J: TRBJ2-1; D: NA; size: few; CDR3: CASSFVAGVGNEQFF; DNA: TGTGCCAGCAGTTTTGTGGCAGGGGTAGGCAATGAGCAGTTCTTC
V: TRBV5-1; J: TRBJ2-1; D: NA; size: many; CDR3: CASSLASTVSYNEQFF; DNA: TGCGCCAGCAGCTTGGCCTCGACTGTCTCCTACAATGAGCAGTTCTTC
V: TRBV5-1; J: TRBJ1-1; D: NA; size: few; CDR3: CASSLDGQGNTEAFF; DNA: TGCGCCAGCAGCTTGGATGGGCAGGGGAACACTGAAGCTTTCTTT
V: TRBV27; J: TRBJ1-2; D: TRBD1; size: NA; CDR3: CASSPETGIIGYGYTF; DNA: TGTGCCAGCAGTCCGGAGACAGGGATAATCGGCTATGGCTACACCTTC
V: TRBV28; J: TRBJ2-3; D: TRBD1; size: NA; CDR3: CASTGTGFTDTQYF; DNA: TGTGCCAGTACCGGGACAGGATTCACAGATACGCAGTATTTT
V: TRBV20-1; J: TRBJ2-1; D: TRBD2; size: NA; CDR3: CSPKNSAGITYNEQFF; DNA: TGCAGTCCAAAAAATTCAGCGGGAATAACATACAATGAGCAGTTCTTC
V: TRBV28; J: TRBJ2-3; D: NA; size: few; CDR3: CASSPLLVRTDTQYF; DNA: TGTGCCAGCAGTCCGCTACTAGTGCGGACAGATACGCAGTATTTT
V: TRBV4-1; J: TRBJ2-5; D: NA; size: many; CDR3: CASSQESSGGPQETQYF; DNA: TGCGCCAGCAGCCAAGAATCCAGCGGAGGGCCTCAAGAGACCCAGTACTTC
V: TRBV25-1; J: TRBJ1-4; D: NA; size: many; CDR3: CASSDGGRGEKLFF; DNA: TGTGCCAGCAGTGACGGGGGGAGGGGTGAAAAACTGTTTTTT
V: TRBV27; J: TRBJ1-5; D: NA; size: NA; CDR3: CASSLFGGNQPQHF; DNA: TGTGCCAGCAGTTTATTTGGGGGCAATCAGCCCCAGCATTTT